What follows describes a single TCR beta chain. What it binds is not known. This CDR3 comprises 13 residues. V lost 2 bases and J lost 5, with 9 bases in between. The germline V gene encodes CDR1 MNHEY and CDR2 SVGAGI. TCRdb keeps only in-frame clones here, not all; method: immunoSEQ multiplex PCR. The sample lists 200,000 or so clones, about 94% occurring once. These data come from a study of T cell responses to AZD1222 COVID-19 vaccine. The study, taken as a whole, reports: Researchers took repertoire samples only after the peak T cell response had come. Reports indicate that nearly half of spike-specific TCRs are directed at unmutated variant regions. Rises in breadth and depth of Spike-specific TCRs came after two AZD1222 doses. Clonal diversity was possibly underestimated, and white British individuals and females predominated among donors.

The genes are TRBV6-5 and TRBJ1-1, with D unclear. The sequenced sample was peripheral blood, obtained on day 0 of AZD1222 vaccination. The TCR comes from an adult in good health. The CDR3 region has the DNA TGTGCCAGCAGTTACCAGCGGGGAACTGAAGCTTTCTTT. Its protein product is CASSYQRGTEAFF.